Listed below are T cell receptor beta chains from one sample, sequenced in a study of blood T cell repertoires in COVID-19. Libraries were prepared by immunoSEQ multiplex PCR; TCRdb keeps only in-frame clonotypes and omits some of them. The sample includes hundreds of thousands of clones, approximately 80% of them seen just once. Sequencing was performed on peripheral blood. The receptors originated from a man aged 35-49 years with acute or convalescent COVID-19. Each CDR3 is given with its conserved first and last residue. A D gene is named only where the DNA matches it firmly. Clone size is given for some rows only: seen once, a few or many times, or a class if the clone is expanded.

clone_size,v_call,j_call,d_call,cdr3_aa,cdr3_nt
few,TRBV30,TRBJ1-4,TRBD1,CAGTGGEKLFF,TGTGCCGGGACAGGGGGGGAAAAACTGTTTTTT
.,TRBV5-1,TRBJ1-1,TRBD1,CASSLIGQGNTEAFF,TGCGCCAGCAGCTTGATAGGACAGGGAAACACTGAAGCTTTCTTT
once,TRBV5-1,TRBJ2-7,.,CASSQGDGSSYEQYF,TGCGCCAGCAGCCAAGGGGACGGGAGCTCCTACGAGCAGTACTTC
.,TRBV10-3,TRBJ2-7,TRBD1,CAIRGDRGSYEQYF,TGTGCCATCAGGGGGGACAGGGGGTCGTACGAGCAGTACTTC
.,TRBV7-6,TRBJ2-7,TRBD2,CASSRFGLAGTHEQYF,TGTGCCAGCAGCCGATTCGGACTAGCGGGAACCCACGAGCAGTACTTC
.,TRBV19,TRBJ2-5,.,CASSALTGGGETQYF,TGTGCCAGTAGTGCCCTCACAGGGGGGGGCGAGACCCAGTACTTC
few,TRBV29-1,TRBJ2-2,TRBD2,CSVEGLAGDDTGELFF,TGCAGCGTTGAGGGGCTAGCGGGAGACGACACCGGGGAGCTGTTTTTT
.,TRBV5-8,TRBJ1-2,.,CASSFLGRFGYTF,TGTGCCAGCAGCTTTCTTGGCAGGTTTGGCTACACCTTC
.,TRBV2,TRBJ1-1,.,CASSELTTGEDEAFF,TGTGCCAGCAGTGAATTAACAACAGGCGAAGATGAAGCTTTCTTT
.,TRBV5-1,TRBJ1-1,.,CASSPRVGNTEAFF,TGCGCCAGCAGCCCGCGAGTTGGGAACACTGAAGCTTTCTTT
once,TRBV7-9,TRBJ1-1,.,CASSLAANTEAFF,TGTGCCAGCAGCTTAGCAGCGAACACTGAAGCTTTCTTT
once,TRBV7-9,TRBJ1-3,TRBD1,CASTGQGLNFVTGNTIYF,TGTGCCAGCACCGGACAGGGTTTAAACTTTGTCACTGGAAACACCATATATTTT
.,TRBV4-1,TRBJ1-4,.,CASSQDSPAGGEKLFF,TGCGCCAGCAGCCAAGATTCTCCGGCGGGAGGGGAAAAACTGTTTTTT
.,TRBV9,TRBJ2-3,.,CASSVKGDTDTQYF,TGTGCCAGCAGCGTAAAGGGGGACACAGATACGCAGTATTTT
.,TRBV2,TRBJ1-1,TRBD1,CAQDRAEYTEAFF,TGTGCCCAAGACAGGGCTGAATACACTGAAGCTTTCTTT
few,TRBV28,TRBJ1-6,TRBD1,CASSSPGTGDSPLHF,TGTGCCAGCAGTTCTCCCGGGACAGGGGATTCACCCCTCCACTTT